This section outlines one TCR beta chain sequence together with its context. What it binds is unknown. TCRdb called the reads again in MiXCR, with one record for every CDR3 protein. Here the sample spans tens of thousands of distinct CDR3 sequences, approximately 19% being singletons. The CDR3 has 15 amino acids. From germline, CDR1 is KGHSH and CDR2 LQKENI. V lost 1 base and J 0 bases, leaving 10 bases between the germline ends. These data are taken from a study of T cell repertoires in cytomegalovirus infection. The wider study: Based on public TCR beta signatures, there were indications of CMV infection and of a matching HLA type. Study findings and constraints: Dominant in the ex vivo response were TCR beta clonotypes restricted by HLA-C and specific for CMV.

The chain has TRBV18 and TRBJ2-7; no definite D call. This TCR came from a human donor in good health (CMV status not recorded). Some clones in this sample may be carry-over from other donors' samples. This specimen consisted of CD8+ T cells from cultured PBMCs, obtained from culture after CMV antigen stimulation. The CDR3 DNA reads TGTGCCAGCTCACCACAGGGTTACTACTCCTACGAGCAGTACTTC. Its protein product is CASSPQGYYSYEQYF. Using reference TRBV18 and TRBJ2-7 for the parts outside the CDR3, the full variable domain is NAGVMQNPRHLVRRRGQEARLRCSPMKGHSHVYWYRQLPEEGLKFMVYLQKENIIDESGMPKERFSAEFPKEGPSILRIQQVVRGDSAAYFCASSPQGYYSYEQYFGPGTRLTVT.